This paragraph covers one T cell receptor beta chain sequence. Every participating donor contributed about 10 milliliters of peripheral blood through a draw. A sample-barcoded 5' primer and a J-beta primer mix were used in a second PCR of roughly 6 to 11 cycles. TCRdb fed the 5' RACE reads into MiXCR, producing one record per CDR3 protein. This sample yields hundreds of thousands of distinct CDR3 sequences, of which 58% are seen a single time; about 20% belongs to the top ten. This specimen comes from a study of blood T cells in healthy people across ages. The ends were cut back, 0 bases at V and 2 bases at J, with 15 bases in the middle. The V gene's germline CDR1 is SGHRS and CDR2 YFSETQ. The CDR3 sequence is 16 residues long.

The V and J genes are TRBV5-1 and TRBJ2-7; possible D gene TRBD2, 7 bases. The sample taken for sequencing was blood. This receptor was identified in a man under 40 in good health. As DNA, the CDR3 is TGCGCCAGCAGCTTGGGGGGGGGGACAATACCCTACGAGCAGTACTTC. Protein: CASSLGGGTIPYEQYF.